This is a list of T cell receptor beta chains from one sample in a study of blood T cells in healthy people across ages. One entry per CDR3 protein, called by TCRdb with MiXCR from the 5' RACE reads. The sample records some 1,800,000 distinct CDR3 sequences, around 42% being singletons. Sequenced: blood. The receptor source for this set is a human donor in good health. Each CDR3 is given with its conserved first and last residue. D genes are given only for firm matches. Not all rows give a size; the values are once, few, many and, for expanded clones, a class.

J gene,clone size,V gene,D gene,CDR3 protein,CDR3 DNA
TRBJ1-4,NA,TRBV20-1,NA,CSARSGDGEKLFF,TGCAGTGCTAGATCGGGCGATGGTGAAAAACTGTTTTTT
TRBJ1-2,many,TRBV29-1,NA,CSVEDPGLSYTF,TGCAGCGTTGAAGACCCAGGGTTAAGCTACACCTTC
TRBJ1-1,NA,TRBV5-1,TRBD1,CASSSRTGEGVTEAFF,TGCGCCAGCAGCTCGCGGACAGGGGAGGGTGTCACTGAAGCTTTCTTT
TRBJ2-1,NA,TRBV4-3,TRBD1,CAGSSSFGQGRVNEQFF,TGCGCCGGCAGCTCAAGCTTCGGACAGGGTAGGGTCAATGAGCAGTTCTTC
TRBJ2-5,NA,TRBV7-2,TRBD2,CASSQPTPGLGSETQYF,TGTGCCAGCAGCCAACCCACCCCGGGACTAGGATCGGAGACCCAGTACTTC
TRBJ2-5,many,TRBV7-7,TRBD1,CASSLLGTGQETQYF,TGTGCCAGCAGCTTACTTGGGACAGGGCAAGAGACCCAGTACTTC
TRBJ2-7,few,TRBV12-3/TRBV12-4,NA,CASSRTGRAYEQYF,TGTGCCAGCAGCCGGACAGGGAGGGCCTACGAGCAGTACTTC
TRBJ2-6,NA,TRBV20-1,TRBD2,CSARGLAGGAAGANVLTF,TGCAGTGCTAGAGGTTTGGCGGGGGGGGCTGCAGGGGCCAACGTCCTGACTTTC
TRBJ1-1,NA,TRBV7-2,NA,CASSLADRRTEAFF,TGTGCCAGCAGCTTAGCTGACAGAAGGACTGAAGCTTTCTTT
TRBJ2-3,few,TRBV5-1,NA,CASSLAGAGPGDTQYF,TGCGCCAGCAGCTTGGCCGGGGCGGGGCCCGGGGATACGCAGTATTTT
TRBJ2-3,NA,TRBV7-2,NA,CASSRQASRTTDTQYF,TGTGCCAGCAGCCGACAGGCCTCTAGAACCACAGATACGCAGTATTTT
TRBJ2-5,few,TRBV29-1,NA,CGAPPETQYF,TGCGGGGCTCCCCCAGAGACCCAGTACTTC
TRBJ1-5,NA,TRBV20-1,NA,CSARDLRTRDQPQHF,TGCAGTGCTAGAGATCTGCGGACCCGAGATCAGCCCCAGCATTTT
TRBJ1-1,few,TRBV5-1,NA,CASSLALGEGEAFF,TGCGCCAGCAGCTTGGCCTTGGGGGAGGGTGAAGCTTTCTTT
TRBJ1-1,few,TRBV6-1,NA,CASILRGGSLGTEAFF,TGTGCCAGCATCCTGCGTGGGGGCTCGCTGGGCACTGAAGCTTTCTTT
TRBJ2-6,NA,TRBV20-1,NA,CSARSPQGSGANVLTF,TGCAGTGCTAGAAGCCCCCAAGGGTCTGGGGCCAACGTCCTGACTTTC
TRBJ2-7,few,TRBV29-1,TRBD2,CSVEVLAGRRVLHEQYF,TGCAGCGTTGAAGTTCTAGCGGGGCGACGGGTGCTCCACGAGCAGTACTTC
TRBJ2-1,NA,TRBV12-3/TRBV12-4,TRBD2,CASSGTSGHYNEQFF,TGTGCCAGCAGCGGGACTAGCGGACACTACAATGAGCAGTTCTTC
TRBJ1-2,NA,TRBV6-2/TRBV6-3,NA,CAGRTRVEGYTF,TGTGCCGGCAGAACGCGGGTTGAGGGCTACACCTTC
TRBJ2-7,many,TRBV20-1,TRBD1,CSAGGNIYEQYF,TGCAGTGCAGGGGGCAACATATACGAGCAGTACTTC
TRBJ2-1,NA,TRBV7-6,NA,CASTLEPTGTNEQFF,TGTGCCAGCACCCTCGAACCCACAGGGACGAATGAGCAGTTCTTC
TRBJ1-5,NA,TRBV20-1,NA,CSARGGGDQPQHF,TGCAGTGCTAGAGGGGGCGGGGATCAGCCCCAGCATTTT
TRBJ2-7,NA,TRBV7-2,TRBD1,CASSPSRDRVTGNEQYF,TGTGCCAGCAGCCCCTCCCGGGACAGGGTAACGGGAAATGAGCAGTACTTC